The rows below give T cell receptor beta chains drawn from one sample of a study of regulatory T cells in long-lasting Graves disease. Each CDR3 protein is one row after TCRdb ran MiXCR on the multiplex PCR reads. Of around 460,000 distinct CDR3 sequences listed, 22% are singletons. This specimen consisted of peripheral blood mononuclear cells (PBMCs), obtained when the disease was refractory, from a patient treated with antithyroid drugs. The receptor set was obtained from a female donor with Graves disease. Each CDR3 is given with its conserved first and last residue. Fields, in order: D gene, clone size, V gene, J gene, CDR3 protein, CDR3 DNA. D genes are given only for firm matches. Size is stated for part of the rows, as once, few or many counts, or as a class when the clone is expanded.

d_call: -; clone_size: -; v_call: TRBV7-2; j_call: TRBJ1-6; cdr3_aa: CASSLGGTLLNSPLHF; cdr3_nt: TGTGCCAGCAGCTTAGGCGGGACCCTCCTTAATTCACCCCTCCACTTT
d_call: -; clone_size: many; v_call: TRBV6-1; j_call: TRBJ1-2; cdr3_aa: CASMGPDYGYTF; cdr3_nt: TGTGCCAGCATGGGGCCGGACTATGGCTACACCTTC
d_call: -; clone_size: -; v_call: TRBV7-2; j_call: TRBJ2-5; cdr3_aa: CASSPGQPKETQYF; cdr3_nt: TGTGCCAGCAGCCCCGGACAGCCAAAAGAGACCCAGTACTTC
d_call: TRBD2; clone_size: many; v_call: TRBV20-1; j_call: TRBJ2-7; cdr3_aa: CSGTGGYEQYF; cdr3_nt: TGCAGTGGCACCGGGGGGTACGAGCAGTACTTC
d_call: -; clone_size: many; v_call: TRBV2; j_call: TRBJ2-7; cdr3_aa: CASSEFPSEVYEQYF; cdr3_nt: TGTGCCAGCAGTGAATTCCCGTCCGAAGTCTACGAGCAGTACTTC
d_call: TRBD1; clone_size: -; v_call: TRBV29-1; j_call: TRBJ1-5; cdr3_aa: CSTTRDRGGQPQHF; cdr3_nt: TGCAGCACTACCCGGGACAGGGGAGGTCAGCCCCAGCATTTT
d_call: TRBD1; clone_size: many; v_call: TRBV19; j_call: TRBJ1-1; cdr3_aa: CASTRQGISEAFF; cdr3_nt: TGTGCCAGCACGCGACAGGGTATCTCTGAAGCTTTCTTT
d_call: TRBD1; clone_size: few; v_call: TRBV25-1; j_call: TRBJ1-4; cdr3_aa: CASSELGSWRTGGEKLFF; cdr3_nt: TGTGCCAGCAGTGAATTAGGAAGTTGGAGGACAGGAGGGGAAAAACTGTTTTTT
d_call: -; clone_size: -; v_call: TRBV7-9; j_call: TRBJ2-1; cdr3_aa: CASSLSNEQFF; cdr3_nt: TGTGCCAGCAGCTTGTCGAATGAGCAGTTCTTC
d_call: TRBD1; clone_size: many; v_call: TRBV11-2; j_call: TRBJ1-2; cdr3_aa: CASSPLTGKGNGYTF; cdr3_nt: TGTGCCAGCAGCCCCCTGACAGGGAAGGGGAATGGCTACACCTTC
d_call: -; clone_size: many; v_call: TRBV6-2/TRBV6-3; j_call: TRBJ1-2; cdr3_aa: CASSYSGVNYGYTF; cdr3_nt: TGTGCCAGCAGTTACTCGGGGGTTAACTATGGCTACACCTTC
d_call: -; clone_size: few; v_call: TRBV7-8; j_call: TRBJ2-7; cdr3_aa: CASSSSGTLSEQYF; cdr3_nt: TGTGCCAGCAGCTCGTCCGGGACTCTCTCCGAGCAGTACTTC
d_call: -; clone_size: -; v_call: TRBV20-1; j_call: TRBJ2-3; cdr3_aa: CSAMNRDTQYF; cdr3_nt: TGCAGTGCTATGAACAGAGATACGCAGTATTTT
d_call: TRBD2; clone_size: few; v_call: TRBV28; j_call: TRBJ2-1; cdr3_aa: CASTLPFGLAGLADEQFF; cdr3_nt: TGTGCCAGCACCCTTCCGTTCGGGTTGGCGGGACTAGCCGATGAGCAGTTCTTC
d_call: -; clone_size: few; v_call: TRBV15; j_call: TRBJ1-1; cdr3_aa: CATSRAAGEMNTEAFF; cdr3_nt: TGTGCCACCAGCAGAGCGGCAGGAGAGATGAACACTGAAGCTTTCTTT
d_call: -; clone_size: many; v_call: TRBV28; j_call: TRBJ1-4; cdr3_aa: CASNGWEGGEKLFF; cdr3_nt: TGTGCCAGCAACGGATGGGAGGGGGGAGAAAAACTGTTTTTT
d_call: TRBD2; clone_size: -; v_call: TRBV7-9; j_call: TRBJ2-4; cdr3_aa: CASRPGSGENIQYF; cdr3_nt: TGTGCCAGCAGACCAGGGAGCGGGGAAAACATTCAGTACTTC
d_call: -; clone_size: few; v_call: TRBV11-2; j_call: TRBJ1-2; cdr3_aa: CASSPVQGTGYGYTF; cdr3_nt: TGTGCCAGCAGTCCCGTTCAGGGTACGGGCTATGGCTACACCTTC
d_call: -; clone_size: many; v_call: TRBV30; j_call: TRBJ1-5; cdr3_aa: CAWSLVQQDQPQHF; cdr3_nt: TGTGCCTGGAGTTTAGTCCAACAAGATCAGCCCCAGCATTTT
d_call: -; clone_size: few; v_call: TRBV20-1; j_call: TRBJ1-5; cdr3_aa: CSASGGGRSGRNQPQHF; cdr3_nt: TGCAGTGCTAGCGGGGGCGGTCGCAGCGGACGCAATCAGCCCCAGCATTTT
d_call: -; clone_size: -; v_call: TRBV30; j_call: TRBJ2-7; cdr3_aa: CAAASGRGLDYEQYF; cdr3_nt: TGTGCCGCGGCGAGTGGTCGAGGTTTGGATTACGAGCAGTACTTC
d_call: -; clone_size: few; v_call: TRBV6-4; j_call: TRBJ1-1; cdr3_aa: CASSSYGNTEAFF; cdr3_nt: TGTGCCAGCAGTTCTTACGGGAACACTGAAGCTTTCTTT
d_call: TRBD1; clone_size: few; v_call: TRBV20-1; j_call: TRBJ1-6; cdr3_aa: CSARKDRVGSPLHF; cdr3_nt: TGCAGTGCTAGAAAAGACAGGGTCGGGTCACCCCTCCACTTT
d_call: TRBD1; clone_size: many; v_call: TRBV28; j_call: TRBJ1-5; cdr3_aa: CASSLLTGARQPQHF; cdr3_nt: TGTGCCAGCAGTTTACTTACAGGGGCGCGACAGCCCCAGCATTTT
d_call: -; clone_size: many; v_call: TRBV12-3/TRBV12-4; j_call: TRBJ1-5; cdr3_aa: CASSLMGVDNQPQHF; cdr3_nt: TGTGCCAGCAGTTTAATGGGGGTTGACAATCAGCCCCAGCATTTT
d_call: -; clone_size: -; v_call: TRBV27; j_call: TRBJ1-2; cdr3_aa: CASTPKVFRDFNYGYTF; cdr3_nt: TGTGCCAGCACTCCTAAAGTCTTTCGGGATTTTAACTATGGCTACACCTTC
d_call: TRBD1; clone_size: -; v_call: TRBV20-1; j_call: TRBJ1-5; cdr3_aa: CSATWPGDRGFNQPQHF; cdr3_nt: TGCAGTGCTACTTGGCCAGGGGACAGGGGTTTCAATCAGCCCCAGCATTTT
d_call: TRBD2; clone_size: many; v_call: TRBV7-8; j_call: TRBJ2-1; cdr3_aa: CASSPSGLGIMNEQFF; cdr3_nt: TGTGCCAGCAGCCCGAGCGGACTAGGGATTATGAATGAGCAGTTCTTC
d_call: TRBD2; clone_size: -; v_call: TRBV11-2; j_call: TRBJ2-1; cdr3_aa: CASSYLGLGPNEQFF; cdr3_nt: TGTGCCAGCAGCTACCTGGGACTAGGCCCCAATGAGCAGTTCTTC
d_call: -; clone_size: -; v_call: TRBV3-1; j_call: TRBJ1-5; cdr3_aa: CASSQGSDNQPQHF; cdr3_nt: TGTGCCAGCAGCCAAGGGTCAGACAATCAGCCCCAGCATTTT
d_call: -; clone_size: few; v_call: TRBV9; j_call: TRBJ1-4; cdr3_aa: CASSVEGRGGGEKLFF; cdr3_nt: TGTGCCAGCAGCGTAGAAGGTAGGGGCGGCGGTGAAAAACTGTTTTTT
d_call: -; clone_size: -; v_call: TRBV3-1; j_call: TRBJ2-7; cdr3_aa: CASSGGAGHEQYF; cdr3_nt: TGTGCCAGCTCCGGGGGAGCCGGGCACGAGCAGTACTTC
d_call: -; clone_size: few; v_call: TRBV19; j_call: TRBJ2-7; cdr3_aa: CASSLTRSGEQYF; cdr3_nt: TGTGCCAGTAGCCTAACTCGATCAGGCGAGCAGTACTTC
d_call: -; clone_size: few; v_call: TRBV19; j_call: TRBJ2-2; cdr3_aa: CASSRLAGWQTLRTGELFF; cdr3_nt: TGTGCCAGTAGTAGACTTGCGGGGTGGCAGACGCTACGGACCGGGGAGCTGTTTTTT
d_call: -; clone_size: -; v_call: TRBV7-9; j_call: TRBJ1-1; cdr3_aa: CATNREKTEAFF; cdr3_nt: TGTGCCACCAACAGGGAGAAGACTGAAGCTTTCTTT
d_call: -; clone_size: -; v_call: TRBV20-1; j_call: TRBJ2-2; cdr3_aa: CSAQEGANTGELFF; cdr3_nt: TGCAGTGCTCAGGAGGGGGCGAACACCGGGGAGCTGTTTTTT
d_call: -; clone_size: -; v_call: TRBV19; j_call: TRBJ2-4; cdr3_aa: CASSAEGDAKNIQYF; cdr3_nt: TGTGCCAGTAGTGCTGAAGGGGACGCCAAAAACATTCAGTACTTC
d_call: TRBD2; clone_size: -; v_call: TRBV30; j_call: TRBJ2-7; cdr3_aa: CAWSLERDVGEQYF; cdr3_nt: TGTGCCTGGAGTCTCGAGCGGGATGTGGGCGAGCAGTACTTC
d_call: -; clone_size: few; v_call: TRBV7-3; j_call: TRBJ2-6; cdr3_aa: CASSLTRTSGANVLTF; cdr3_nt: TGTGCCAGCAGCTTAACGCGGACCTCTGGGGCCAACGTCCTGACTTTC
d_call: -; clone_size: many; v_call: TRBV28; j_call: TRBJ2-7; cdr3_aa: CASSFGQGTSYEQYF; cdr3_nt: TGTGCCAGCAGTTTTGGGCAGGGGACCTCCTACGAGCAGTACTTC
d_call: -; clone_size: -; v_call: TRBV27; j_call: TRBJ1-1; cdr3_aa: CASSRLVNTEAFF; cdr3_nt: TGTGCCAGCAGTCGCCTCGTGAACACTGAAGCTTTCTTT
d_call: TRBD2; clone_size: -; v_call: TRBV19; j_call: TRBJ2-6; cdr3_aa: CASSPGGASSGANVLTF; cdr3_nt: TGTGCCAGTAGCCCCGGGGGGGCGAGCTCTGGGGCCAACGTCCTGACTTTC